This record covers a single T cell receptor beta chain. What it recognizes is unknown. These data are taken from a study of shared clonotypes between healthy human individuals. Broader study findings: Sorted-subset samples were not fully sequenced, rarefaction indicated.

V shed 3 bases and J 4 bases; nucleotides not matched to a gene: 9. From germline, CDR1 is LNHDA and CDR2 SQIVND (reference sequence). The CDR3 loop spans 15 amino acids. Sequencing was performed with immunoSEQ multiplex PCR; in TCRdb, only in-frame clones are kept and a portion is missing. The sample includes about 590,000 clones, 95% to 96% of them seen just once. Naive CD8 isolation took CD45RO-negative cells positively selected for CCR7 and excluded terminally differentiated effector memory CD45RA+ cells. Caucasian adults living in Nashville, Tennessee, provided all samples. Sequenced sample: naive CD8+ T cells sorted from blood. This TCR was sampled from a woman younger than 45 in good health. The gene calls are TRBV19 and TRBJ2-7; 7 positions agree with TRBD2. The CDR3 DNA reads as TGTGCCAGTAGTATCGATGCGGGAGAGGGATACGAGCAGTACTTC. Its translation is CASSIDAGEGYEQYF. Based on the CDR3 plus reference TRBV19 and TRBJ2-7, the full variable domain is DGGITQSPKYLFRKEGQNVTLSCEQNLNHDAMYWYRQDPGQGLRLIYYSQIVNDFQKGDIAEGYSVSREKKESFPLTVTSAQKNPTAFYLCASSIDAGEGYEQYFGPGTRLTVT.